Sequencing of this TCR beta chain was carried out in a study of CD8 T cells in Susac syndrome. This CDR3 has 15 amino acids. J was trimmed by 6 bases and V by 0 bases; bases with no gene match: 4. Germline CDR1 and CDR2: MGHRA and YSYEKL. The RNA, roughly 0.45 to 1 ug, was put through reverse transcription using random hexamers. TCRdb reanalysed the immunoSEQ multiplex PCR reads using MiXCR and keeps one entry per CDR3 protein. The sample includes 69,000 or so distinct CDR3 sequences, 85% to 95% seen only once; the top ten take about 0.26%. The chain uses TRBV4-1 and TRBJ2-1; the match to TRBD2 covers 8 bases. Sequencing was done on a sample of CD8+ T cells from PBMCs. This clonotype was obtained from a human donor in good health. In DNA, the CDR3 is TGCGCCAGCAGCCAAGATCCGGGAGGGGCCAATGAGCAGTTCTTC. Translating gives CASSQDPGGANEQFF.